This T cell receptor beta chain was recovered during a study of persistence of HIV-infected CD4 T cells. The study's findings and limits: CMV- and Gag-responding cells had lower TCRbeta richness than CD3/CD28-responding cells.

The immunoSEQ assay was version 4, run in survey mode. Profiled with immunoSEQ multiplex PCR; TCRdb holds only in-frame clones, not every one. Of about 9,200 clones listed, less than 85% are singletons. The CDR3 totals 15 residues. Germline V gene data show CDR1 as MNHEY and CDR2 as SVGEGT. J gave up 0 bases and V 5 bases, and 6 bases lay outside the gene matches. On this clone itself: No antigen is known for it.

An overlapping HIV-1 Gag peptide pool stimulated these cells at roughly 0.97 ug/peptide/mL. Sorting selected CD4+ T cells upregulating both CD40 ligand and CD69. The origin of this receptor is an adult woman with HIV who was CMV-seropositive. The sample was CD4+ T cells sorted from PBMCs after approximately 18-hour stimulation, taken from a patient who received antiretroviral therapy. The V call is TRBV6-2 or TRBV6-3, the J call TRBJ2-7, with 8 bases fitting TRBD2. The CDR3 nucleotides read TGTGCCAGCAGTCGTCGAGGGACTAGCTCCTACGAGCAGTACTTC. It is translated as CASSRRGTSSYEQYF.